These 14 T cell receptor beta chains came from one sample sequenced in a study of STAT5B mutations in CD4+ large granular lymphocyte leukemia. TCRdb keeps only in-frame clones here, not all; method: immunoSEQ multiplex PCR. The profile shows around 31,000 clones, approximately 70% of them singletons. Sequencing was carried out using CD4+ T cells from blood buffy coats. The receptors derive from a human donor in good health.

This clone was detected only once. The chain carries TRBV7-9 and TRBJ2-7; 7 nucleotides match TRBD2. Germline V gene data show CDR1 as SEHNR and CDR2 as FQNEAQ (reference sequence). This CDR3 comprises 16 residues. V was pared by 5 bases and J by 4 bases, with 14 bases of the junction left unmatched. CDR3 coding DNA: TGTGCCAGCAGCGTCTATGGGGGGGTCAGTCGGTACGAGCAGTACTTC. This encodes CASSVYGGVSRYEQYF.

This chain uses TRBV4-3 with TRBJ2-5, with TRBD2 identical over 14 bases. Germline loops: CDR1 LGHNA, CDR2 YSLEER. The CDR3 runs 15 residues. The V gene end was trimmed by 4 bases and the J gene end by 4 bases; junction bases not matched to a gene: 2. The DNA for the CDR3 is TGCGCCAGCAGCCGCGGACTAGCGGGGGGAGAGACCCAGTACTTC. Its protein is CASSRGLAGGETQYF.

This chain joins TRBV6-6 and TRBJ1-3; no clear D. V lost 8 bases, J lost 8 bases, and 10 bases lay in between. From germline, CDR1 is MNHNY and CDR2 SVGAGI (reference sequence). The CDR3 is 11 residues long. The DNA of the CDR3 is TGTGCCAGCGGCGCCGGGTACACCATATATTTT. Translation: CASGAGYTIYF.

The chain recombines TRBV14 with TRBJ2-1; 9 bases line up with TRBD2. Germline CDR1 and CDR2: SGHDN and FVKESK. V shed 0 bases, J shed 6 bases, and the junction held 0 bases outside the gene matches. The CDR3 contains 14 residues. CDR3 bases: TGTGCCAGCAGCCAAGAACTAGCGGGCAATGAGCAGTTCTTC. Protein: CASSQELAGNEQFF.

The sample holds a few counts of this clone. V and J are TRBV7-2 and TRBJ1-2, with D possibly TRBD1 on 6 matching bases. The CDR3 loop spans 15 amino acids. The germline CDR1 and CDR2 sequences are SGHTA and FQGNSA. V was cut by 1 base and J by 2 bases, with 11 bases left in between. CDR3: CASSLDSDRNYGYTF. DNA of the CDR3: TGTGCCAGCAGCTTAGACTCAGACAGGAACTATGGCTACACCTTC.

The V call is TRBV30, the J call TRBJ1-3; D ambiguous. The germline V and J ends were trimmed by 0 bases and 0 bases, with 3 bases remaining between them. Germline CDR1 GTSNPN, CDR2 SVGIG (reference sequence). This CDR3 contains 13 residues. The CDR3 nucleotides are TGTGCCTGGAGTGTAAACTCTGGAAACACCATATATTTT. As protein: CAWSVNSGNTIYF.

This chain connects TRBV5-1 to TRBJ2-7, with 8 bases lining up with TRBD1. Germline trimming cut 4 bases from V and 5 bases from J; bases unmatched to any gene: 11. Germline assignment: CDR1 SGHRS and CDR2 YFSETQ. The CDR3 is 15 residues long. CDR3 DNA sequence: TGCGCCAGCAGCGCCCGACAGGGGCCCAGCGACGAGCAGTACTTC. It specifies CASSARQGPSDEQYF.

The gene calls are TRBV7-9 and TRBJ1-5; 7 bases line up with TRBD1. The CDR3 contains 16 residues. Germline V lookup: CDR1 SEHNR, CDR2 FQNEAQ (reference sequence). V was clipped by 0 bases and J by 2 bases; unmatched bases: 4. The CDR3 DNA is TGTGCCAGCAGCTTAGCGAGACAGGGAGGCAATCAGCCCCAGCATTTT. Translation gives CASSLARQGGNQPQHF.

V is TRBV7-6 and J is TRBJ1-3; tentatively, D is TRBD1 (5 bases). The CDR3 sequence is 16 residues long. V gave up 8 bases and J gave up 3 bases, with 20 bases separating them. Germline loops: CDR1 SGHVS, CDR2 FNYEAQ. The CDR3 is CASRYNTGVDGNTIYF. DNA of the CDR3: TGTGCCAGCCGGTATAATACGGGGGTAGATGGAAACACCATATATTTT.

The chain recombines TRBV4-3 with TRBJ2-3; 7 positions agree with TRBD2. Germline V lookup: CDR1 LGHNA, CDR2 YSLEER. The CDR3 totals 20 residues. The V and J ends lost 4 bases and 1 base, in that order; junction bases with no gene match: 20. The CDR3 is CASSRKSPSGAPGGTDTQYF. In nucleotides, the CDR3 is TGCGCCAGCAGCCGGAAGAGTCCCAGCGGGGCCCCGGGCGGCACAGATACGCAGTATTTT.

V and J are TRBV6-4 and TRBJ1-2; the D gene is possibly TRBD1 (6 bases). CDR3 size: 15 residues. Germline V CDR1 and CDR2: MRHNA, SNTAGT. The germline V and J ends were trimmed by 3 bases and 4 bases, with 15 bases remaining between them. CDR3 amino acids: CASSDPRGRPYGYTF. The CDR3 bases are TGTGCCAGCAGTGATCCCAGGGGCCGACCCTATGGCTACACCTTC.

CDR3 sequence (DNA): TGTGCCAGCAGCCACGACATAGCAACTAATGAAAAACTGTTTTTT. Translating it yields CASSHDIATNEKLFF. The rearrangement joins TRBV14 to TRBJ1-4; D remains ambiguous. Deletions cut 3 bases from V and 0 bases from J, with 8 bases between. The CDR3 has 15 amino acids. CDR1 is SGHDN and CDR2 is FVKESK in the germline V gene. The full variable domain, with the rest looked up from reference TRBV14 and TRBJ1-4, is EAGVTQFPSHSVIEKGQTVTLRCDPISGHDNLYWYRRVMGKEIKFLLHFVKESKQDESGMPNNRFLAERTGGTYSTLKVQPAELEDSGVYFCASSHDIATNEKLFFGSGTQLSVL.

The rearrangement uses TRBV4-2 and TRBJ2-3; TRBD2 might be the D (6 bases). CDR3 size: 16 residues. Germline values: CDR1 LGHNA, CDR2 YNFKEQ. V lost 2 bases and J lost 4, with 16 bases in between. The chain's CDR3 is CASSQPAGSGADTQYF. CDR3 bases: TGTGCCAGCAGCCAACCCGCGGGGAGTGGGGCAGATACGCAGTATTTT.

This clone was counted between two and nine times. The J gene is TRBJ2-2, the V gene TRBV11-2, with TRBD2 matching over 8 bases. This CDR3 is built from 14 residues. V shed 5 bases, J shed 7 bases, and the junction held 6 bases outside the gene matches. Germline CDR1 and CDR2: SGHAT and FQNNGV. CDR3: CASSLGLVIGELFF. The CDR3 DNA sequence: TGTGCCAGCAGCCTGGGACTAGTTATCGGGGAGCTGTTTTTT. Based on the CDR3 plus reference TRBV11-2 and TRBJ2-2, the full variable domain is EAGVAQSPRYKIIEKRQSVAFWCNPISGHATLYWYQQILGQGPKLLIQFQNNGVVDDSQLPKDRFSAERLKGVDSTLKIQPAKLEDSAVYLCASSLGLVIGELFFGEGSRLTVL.